Below are 25 T cell receptor beta chains sequenced from a single sample in a study of early T cells in non-severe SARS-CoV-2 infection. Using its own MiXCR run on the 5' RACE reads, TCRdb lists one record per CDR3 protein. The data contain around 40,000 distinct CDR3 sequences, about 6.3% of them seen just once; the ten biggest clones take up 5% to 7%. The sample taken for sequencing was whole blood. The receptors originated from an adult who was a healthcare worker with PCR-confirmed SARS-CoV-2 infection or an uninfected control (not recorded which).

In this sample, this clonotype turned up many times. This sequence joins TRBV27 and TRBJ1-5; D might be TRBD1 (5 bases). V dropped 5 bases and J dropped 0 bases, with 8 bases sitting between them. The CDR3 runs 14 residues. CDR1 is MNHEY and CDR2 is SMNVEV in the germline V gene (reference sequence). This CDR3 is CASSPRDSNQPQHF. Written as DNA, the CDR3 is TGTGCCAGCAGTCCCAGGGATAGCAATCAGCCCCAGCATTTT.

This clonotype was found many times. The rearrangement links TRBV5-4 to TRBJ2-7; 9 bases line up with TRBD2. The CDR3 is 14 residues long. Germline V gene data show CDR1 as SGHNT and CDR2 as YYREEE (reference sequence). V lost 2 bases and J lost 5; bases outside the gene matches: 5. CDR3 region: CASSLTAGGDEQYF. The CDR3 coding sequence is TGTGCCAGCAGCTTAACTGCGGGAGGGGACGAGCAGTACTTC.

In this sample, this clonotype turned up many times. The CDR3 bases are TGTGCCAGCAGTTTAAACCGGGGGCAATCCTACGAGCAGTACTTC. Translating gives CASSLNRGQSYEQYF. The chain employs TRBV12-3 or TRBV12-4 and TRBJ2-7, with D perhaps assigned TRBD1 or TRBD2 (6 bases each). This CDR3 is built from 15 residues. V was cut by 2 bases and J by 1 base, with 12 bases left in between.

This clonotype was counted a few times. V gene TRBV30 combines with J gene TRBJ1-1; D not certain. Trimming stripped 0 bases from V and 8 bases from J, with 7 bases between. The CDR3 sequence is 11 residues long. Per germline, CDR1 GTSNPN and CDR2 SVGIG (reference sequence). CDR3 bases: TGTGCCTGGAGTGTTGTCTCCGAAGCTTTCTTT. Its translation: CAWSVVSEAFF.

The V gene is TRBV28, the J gene TRBJ1-6; D gene unclear. This CDR3 has 12 residues. V lost 6 bases, J lost 8 bases, and 8 bases lay in between. Germline V CDR1 and CDR2: MDHEN, SYDVKM. CDR3 sequence: CASSPLYSPLHF. Here the CDR3 DNA reads TGTGCCAGCAGCCCGCTATATTCACCCCTCCACTTT.

This clonotype occurred many times. CDR3 nucleotide sequence: TGTGCCAGCATCCCCCCTGGAGGGCAGGGACTCTACGAGCAGTACTTC. Translation: CASIPPGGQGLYEQYF. V is TRBV11-2 and J is TRBJ2-7; D is perhaps TRBD2 (6 bases). The V gene's germline CDR1 is SGHAT and CDR2 FQNNGV. V was clipped by 7 bases and J by 3 bases, with 22 bases between them. The CDR3 contains 16 residues.

The genes are TRBV7-9 and TRBJ2-5, with no clear D. Germline CDR1 SEHNR, CDR2 FQNEAQ (reference sequence). The ends were cut back, 7 bases at V and 2 bases at J, with 8 bases in the middle. This CDR3 is built from 12 residues. The chain's CDR3 is CASTRDQETQYF. CDR3 DNA sequence: TGTGCCAGCACAAGGGATCAAGAGACCCAGTACTTC.

This clonotype was seen ten or more times. The chain combines TRBV4-3 with TRBJ1-2; D remains unclear. The V gene lost 0 bases and the J gene lost 2 bases, with 10 bases spanning the gap. Germline-derived CDR1 and CDR2 are LGHNA and YSLEER. The CDR3 is 15 residues long. The DNA of the CDR3 is TGCGCCAGCAGCCAAGAAGAGGATGTGAACTATGGCTACACCTTC. Translating it yields CASSQEEDVNYGYTF.

There are a few counts of this clonotype. This chain links TRBV12-3 or TRBV12-4 with TRBJ2-3; D is possibly TRBD2 (6 bases). This CDR3 region has 14 residues. With 8 bases removed from V and 2 bases from J, the gap between germline ends came to 14 bases. CDR3 amino acids: CASSPAGITDTQYF. The CDR3 DNA reads as TGTGCCAGCTCACCGGCGGGGATCACAGATACGCAGTATTTT.

The rearrangement links TRBV6-2 or TRBV6-3 to TRBJ2-7; tentatively, D is TRBD2 (6 bases). This CDR3 spans 17 amino acids. Trimming removed 0 bases at V and 5 bases at J, with 20 bases between. Germline V gene data show CDR1 as MNHEY and CDR2 as SVGEGT. CDR3 residues: CASSYSNLVGRVDEQYF. CDR3 DNA: TGTGCCAGCAGTTACTCGAATTTAGTCGGGAGAGTGGACGAGCAGTACTTC.

This clonotype appeared many times. The chain combines TRBV7-2 with TRBJ2-4; 11 nucleotides agree with TRBD2. Germline V gives CDR1 SGHTA, CDR2 FQGNSA. J gave up 7 bases and V 7 bases, and 3 bases lay outside the gene matches. This CDR3 comprises 13 residues. CDR3 coding DNA: TGTGCCAGCACACTAGCGGGAGCCAACATTCAGTACTTC. As protein: CASTLAGANIQYF. The full variable domain, rest sourced from reference TRBV7-2 and TRBJ2-4, is GAGVSQSPSNKVTEKGKDVELRCDPISGHTALYWYRQSLGQGLEFLIYFQGNSAPDKSGLPSDRFSAERTGGSVSTLTIQRTQQEDSAVYLCASTLAGANIQYFGAGTRLSVL.

This clonotype was observed many times. This chain connects TRBV20-1 to TRBJ2-7; a weak D match, TRBD2 (6 bases). Germline V CDR1 and CDR2: DFQATT, SNEGSKA (reference sequence). This CDR3 contains 14 residues. Trimming stripped 0 bases from V and 1 base from J, with 10 bases between. CDR3 DNA sequence: TGCAGTGCTAGAGATCTGGGACTGTCCTACGAGCAGTACTTC. It encodes CSARDLGLSYEQYF.

The rearrangement joins TRBV6-5 to TRBJ2-6, with TRBD1 matching over 7 bases. V trimming: 2 bases; J trimming: 12 bases; junction bases outside the gene matches: 4. The V gene's germline CDR1 is MNHEY and CDR2 SVGAGI. CDR3 length: 13 amino acids. The CDR3 loop is CASSYRQGVVLTF. The DNA of the CDR3 is TGTGCCAGCAGTTACCGCCAGGGGGTCGTCCTGACTTTC.

This clonotype was seen repeatedly, ten times or more. V gene TRBV20-1 combines with J gene TRBJ1-1; 8 nucleotides align to TRBD1. V lost 0 bases to trimming and J lost 4 bases; unmatched junction nucleotides: 10. CDR3 length equals 16 residues. The germline gives CDR1 DFQATT, CDR2 SNEGSKA (reference sequence). CDR3 region: CSARDVAGGASTEAFF. CDR3 bases: TGCAGTGCTAGAGATGTCGCAGGGGGCGCGAGCACTGAAGCTTTCTTT.

This clonotype came up many times. The genes are TRBV7-6 and TRBJ2-5, with 7 bases that match TRBD2. Germline CDR1 and CDR2: SGHVS and FNYEAQ. V dropped 0 bases and J dropped 5; count of bases not matched to a gene: 9. The CDR3 has 16 residues. The CDR3 region has the DNA TGTGCCAGCAGCTTAGCGCATGGGCAGGGAGGGGAGACCCAGTACTTC. It codes for CASSLAHGQGGETQYF.

The sample holds a few counts of this clonotype. The chain combines TRBV28 with TRBJ1-2, with 8 nucleotides matching TRBD1. CDR3 length equals 13 residues. The trim removed 4 bases at V and 6 bases at J, leaving 4 bases unmatched. In germline, CDR1 is MDHEN, CDR2 SYDVKM. The chain's CDR3 is CASSSRGPDGYTF. DNA for the CDR3: TGTGCCAGCAGTTCCAGGGGGCCGGATGGCTACACCTTC.

At least ten counts were recorded for this clonotype. CDR3 DNA: TGTGCCAGCAGCCCAACAGGGGACGTTGAAAAACTGTTTTTT. This sequence encodes CASSPTGDVEKLFF. The V and J genes are TRBV7-9 and TRBJ1-4; 7 positions match TRBD1. The CDR3 spans 14 residues. The J segment lost 7 bases and the V segment lost 5 bases, leaving 7 bases of the junction unmatched. The germline gives CDR1 SEHNR, CDR2 FQNEAQ (reference sequence).

In the case of this clonotype: Given a much more abundant clone one base away, this may be a read error. J is TRBJ2-2 and V is TRBV3-1, with unresolved D. The CDR3 spans 13 residues. CDR1 LGHDT and CDR2 YNNKEL come from the germline V gene (reference sequence). The CDR3 region has the DNA TGTGTCAGCAGCCCCAGGATCACCGGGGAGCTGTTTTTT. Encoded protein: CVSSPRITGELFF.

This chain uses TRBV7-9 with TRBJ2-5, with TRBD1 matching over 8 bases. CDR1 and CDR2 (germline): SEHNR, FQNEAQ (reference sequence). This CDR3 has 13 residues. V dropped 5 bases and J dropped 4; count of bases not matched to a gene: 3. The CDR3 protein is CASSRTGGETQYF. In DNA, the CDR3 is TGTGCCAGCAGCCGCACAGGGGGAGAGACCCAGTACTTC.

This clonotype has a count of ten or more. The chain is built from TRBV28 and TRBJ2-7, with 7 bases that match TRBD2. With 3 bases clipped from V and 2 bases from J, the junction kept 7 bases outside the gene matches. This CDR3 is 15 amino acids long. Per germline, CDR1 MDHEN and CDR2 SYDVKM. This CDR3 reads CASSFLSGIAYEQYF. DNA of the CDR3: TGTGCCAGCAGTTTTCTCAGCGGGATAGCCTACGAGCAGTACTTC.

V usage is TRBV3-1 and J usage is TRBJ2-2; no firm D call. The CDR3 contains 12 residues. Trimming left V 8 bases short and J 7 bases short, with 11 bases between. Per germline, CDR1 LGHDT and CDR2 YNNKEL (reference sequence). In DNA form, the CDR3 reads TGTGCCAGCGCCCAAGGCGGCGGGGAGCTGTTTTTT. Encoded protein: CASAQGGGELFF. Using reference TRBV3-1 and TRBJ2-2 for the parts outside the CDR3, the full variable domain is DTAVSQTPKYLVTQMGNDKSIKCEQNLGHDTMYWYKQDSKKFLKIMFSYNNKELIINETVPNRFSPKSPDKAHLNLHINSLELGDSAVYFCASAQGGGELFFGEGSRLTVL.

This clonotype was seen only a few times. The rearrangement joins TRBV20-1 to TRBJ2-7; the match to TRBD1 covers 7 bases. There are 14 residues in the CDR3. Germline V gives CDR1 DFQATT, CDR2 SNEGSKA (reference sequence). Trimming at V came to 1 base and at J to 1 base, leaving 4 bases not matched to a gene. This CDR3 is CSARARGPSYEQYF. The CDR3 DNA reads as TGCAGTGCTAGAGCTAGGGGGCCTTCCTACGAGCAGTACTTC.

This clonotype was picked up a small number of times. This chain joins TRBV5-1 and TRBJ2-3; 7 positions agree with TRBD1. Germline lookup yields CDR1 SGHRS and CDR2 YFSETQ. The CDR3 is made up of 17 amino acids. J lost 4 bases, V lost 1 base, and 12 bases had no gene match. CDR3 DNA sequence: TGCGCCAGCAGCTTGTTCTTTTTGACAGGGACCCCAGATACGCAGTATTTT. Translation gives CASSLFFLTGTPDTQYF.

This clonotype was detected only a few times. A much more abundant neighbour one base away suggests this may be a read error. In DNA form, the CDR3 reads TGTGCCAGCAGTTTAGGTGAAAACACCATATATTTT. Translating it yields CASSLGENTIYF. This chain connects TRBV28 to TRBJ1-3, with unresolved D. The CDR3 has 12 amino acids. The V gene lost 2 bases and the J gene lost 6 bases, with 5 bases spanning the gap. CDR1 and CDR2 (germline): MDHEN, SYDVKM.

There are many counts of this clonotype. The chain has TRBV20-1 and TRBJ2-6; a weak D match, TRBD2 (6 bases). V gave up 6 bases and J gave up 0 bases, with 15 bases separating them. The CDR3 is made up of 16 amino acids. CDR1 and CDR2 from the germline V gene are DFQATT and SNEGSKA (reference sequence). The CDR3 sequence is CSARRDYHSGANVLTF. The CDR3 coding sequence is TGCAGTGCCCGGCGGGATTACCACTCTGGGGCCAACGTCCTGACTTTC.